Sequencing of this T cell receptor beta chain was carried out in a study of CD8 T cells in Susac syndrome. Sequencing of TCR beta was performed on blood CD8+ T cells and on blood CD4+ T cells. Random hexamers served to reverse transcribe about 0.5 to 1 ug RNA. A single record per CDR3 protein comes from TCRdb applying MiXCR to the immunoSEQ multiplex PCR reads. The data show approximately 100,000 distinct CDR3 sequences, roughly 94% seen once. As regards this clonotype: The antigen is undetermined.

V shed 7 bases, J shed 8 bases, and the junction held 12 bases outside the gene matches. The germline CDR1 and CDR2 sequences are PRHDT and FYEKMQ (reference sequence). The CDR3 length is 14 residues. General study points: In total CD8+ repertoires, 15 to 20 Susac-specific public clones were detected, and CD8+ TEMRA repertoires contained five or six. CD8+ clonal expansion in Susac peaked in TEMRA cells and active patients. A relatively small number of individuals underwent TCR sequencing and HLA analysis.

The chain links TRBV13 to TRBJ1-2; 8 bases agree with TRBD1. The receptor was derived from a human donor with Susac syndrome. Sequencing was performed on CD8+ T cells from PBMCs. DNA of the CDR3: TGTGCCAGCACTGCTGAGGACAGGGTCGGGGGCTACACCTTC. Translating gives CASTAEDRVGGYTF.